The clone carrying this TCR beta chain showed up just a few times. Its cognate antigen is unknown. Method: immunoSEQ multiplex PCR; TCRdb's copy keeps in-frame clones and lacks some. The sample lists under 300,000 clones, under 75% occurring once. The sample originates from a study of cytotoxic CD8 clonotypes in ibrutinib-treated CLL. Study overall: When averaged across all of the samples, the counts came to approximately 250,000 productive templates and more than 80,000 productive rearrangements. General study results and limits: Patients showed higher baseline clonality than age-matched healthy donors, and it tracked circulating CD8+ T-cell counts. Contraction or stability on treatment was seen for public clonotypes, which were uncommon.

The CDR3 is 19 amino acids. Germline CDR1 LNHDA, CDR2 SQIVND (reference sequence). Trimming cost V 3 bases and J 1 base, with 22 bases left between them. The rearrangement links TRBV19 to TRBJ1-5; TRBD1 is a possible D gene (6 bases). Here the sequenced sample was PBMCs, taken after 24 months of ibrutinib treatment. This sequence was found in a human donor with chronic lymphocytic leukemia. The CDR3 sequence: CASSIGAGQPTGSNQPQHF. The CDR3 nucleotides read TGTGCCAGTAGTATTGGTGCCGGGCAACCCACAGGGAGCAATCAGCCCCAGCATTTT. Based on the CDR3 plus reference TRBV19 and TRBJ1-5, the full variable domain is DGGITQSPKYLFRKEGQNVTLSCEQNLNHDAMYWYRQDPGQGLRLIYYSQIVNDFQKGDIAEGYSVSREKKESFPLTVTSAQKNPTAFYLCASSIGAGQPTGSNQPQHFGDGTRLSIL.